Below are 25 T cell receptor beta chains sequenced from a single sample in a study of a mutant IDH1 vaccine in newly diagnosed glioma (dated by TCRdb to the early 2020s). These receptors have no identified antigens. Taken with the paper, the label for time point translates to: week 23, last vaccination. A 20-mer mutant IDH1 peptide at 300 micrograms in Montanide made up each vaccine dose, which was injected subcutaneously together with topical imiquimod. Library preparation employed the immunoSEQ multiplex PCR assay. TCRdb holds this immuneACCESS table with in-frame rearrangements only. Some clones are missing; in checked studies, unresolved V genes explain under half, and the rest has no known cause. Here the sample has about 33,000 clones; 88% occur a single time. Around 2.6% of the sample is held by the ten biggest clonotypes. The source material was PBMCs, sampled from a glioma patient whose treatment included an IDH1 peptide vaccine. The origin of the receptors is a man aged 35 to 55 with glioma.

The rearrangement joins TRBV6-5 to TRBJ2-7; TRBD2 aligns across 13 bases. Germline lookup yields CDR1 MNHEY and CDR2 SVGAGI. The CDR3 has 15 amino acids. V gave up 7 bases and J gave up 2 bases; unmatched junction bases: 5. CDR3 in DNA: TGTGCCAGCACCAGACTAGCGGGAGGTGCCTACGAGCAGTACTTC. Protein: CASTRLAGGAYEQYF.

This chain joins TRBV29-1 and TRBJ2-1; 7 bases map to TRBD2. The ends lost 6 bases at V and 5 bases at J; junction bases unmatched: 4. The length of the CDR3 is 12 residues. Germline assignment: CDR1 SQVTM and CDR2 ANQGSEA. The CDR3 DNA reads as TGCAGCGTGGGACTACCAAACAATGAGCAGTTCTTC. Translating it yields CSVGLPNNEQFF.

The V gene is TRBV10-3, the J gene TRBJ1-2; tentative D call: TRBD1 (6 bases). The length of the CDR3 is 18 residues. Per germline, CDR1 ENHRY and CDR2 SYGVKD. The V end was cut by 3 bases, the J end by 8 bases, with 28 bases between. The CDR3 DNA reads as TGTGCCATCAGTGAATCTGGGAACAGGGCCAATTCGAAGCGGGGCTACACCTTC. Translation: CAISESGNRANSKRGYTF.

This chain connects TRBV4-3 to TRBJ2-1; possibly TRBD1 for D (6 bases). The V gene lost 0 bases and the J gene lost 8 bases, with 14 bases spanning the gap. Germline V lookup: CDR1 LGHNA, CDR2 YSLEER. The CDR3 covers 15 residues. CDR3 loop: CASSQDDRGSDEQFF. Here the CDR3 DNA reads TGCGCCAGCAGCCAAGATGATAGGGGGTCAGATGAGCAGTTCTTC.

J is TRBJ2-1 and V is TRBV7-3; tentatively, D is TRBD1 (5 bases). This CDR3 is 16 amino acids long. The V end was cut by 2 bases, the J end by 2 bases, with 13 bases between. Germline lookup yields CDR1 SGHTA and CDR2 FQGTGA. The CDR3 bases are TGTGCCAGCAGCTTAGAAGTAGCAGGGCCCTACAATGAGCAGTTCTTC. This translates into CASSLEVAGPYNEQFF.

V gene TRBV7-9 combines with J gene TRBJ1-2, with 7 bases aligning to TRBD1. The germline gives CDR1 SEHNR, CDR2 FQNEAQ (reference sequence). CDR3 length: 16 residues. The V segment lost 5 bases and the J segment 2 bases; nucleotides outside the gene matches: 11. CDR3 in DNA: TGTGCCAGCAGCCTAACGTTAGCGACAGGGAACTATGGCTACACCTTC. It translates to CASSLTLATGNYGYTF.

The chain carries TRBV28 and TRBJ2-5; 11 bases line up with TRBD1. Germline CDR1 reads MDHEN; CDR2 reads SYDVKM. The CDR3 sequence is 15 residues long. The V gene end was trimmed by 5 bases and the J gene end by 1 base; junction bases not matched to a gene: 3. CDR3 sequence reads: CASSAGTGGQETQYF. The CDR3 bases are TGTGCCAGCAGTGCCGGGACAGGGGGCCAAGAGACCCAGTACTTC.

The V call is TRBV18, the J call TRBJ1-1, with 9 bases identical to TRBD1. Germline CDR1 reads KGHSH; CDR2 reads LQKENI. After removal of 6 bases from V and 6 bases from J, the junction contained 5 bases not matched to a gene. The CDR3 consists of 13 residues. The CDR3: CASSPGQGPEAFF. CDR3 sequence (DNA): TGTGCCAGCTCGCCGGGACAGGGCCCTGAAGCTTTCTTT. The whole variable domain, filled in from reference TRBV18 and TRBJ1-1, reads NAGVMQNPRHLVRRRGQEARLRCSPMKGHSHVYWYRQLPEEGLKFMVYLQKENIIDESGMPKERFSAEFPKEGPSILRIQQVVRGDSAAYFCASSPGQGPEAFFGQGTRLTVV.

This chain's CDR3 is CASSLGGNEETQYF. DNA for the CDR3: TGTGCCAGCAGCTTGGGAGGTAATGAAGAGACCCAGTACTTC. The genes are TRBV5-4 and TRBJ2-5; D gene unclear. The germline V gene has CDR1 SGHNT and CDR2 YYREEE (reference sequence). V shed 0 bases and J shed 3 bases, with 9 bases lying between them. This CDR3 region has 14 residues. Variable domain in full (rest from reference TRBV5-4 and TRBJ2-5): ETGVTQSPTHLIKTRGQQVTLRCSSQSGHNTVSWYQQALGQGPQFIFQYYREEENGRGNFPPRFSGLQFPNYSSELNVNALELDDSALYLCASSLGGNEETQYFGPGTRLLVL.

V and J are TRBV5-5 and TRBJ2-7; D may be TRBD2 (5 bases). Trimming cost V 1 base and J 4 bases, with 6 bases left between them. Germline V gene sequence: CDR1 SGHKS, CDR2 YYEKEE (reference sequence). This CDR3 region has 12 residues. The CDR3 region is CASSLSGYEQYF. The DNA for the CDR3 is TGTGCCAGCAGCTTGTCGGGGTACGAGCAGTACTTC.

The chain joins TRBV5-4 to TRBJ1-2; D not resolved. Germline V gene lookup returns CDR1 SGHNT and CDR2 YYREEE (reference sequence). V was clipped by 2 bases and J by 7 bases, with 15 bases between them. This CDR3 contains 14 residues. CDR3 sequence (DNA): TGTGCCAGCAGCTTTGGTACCCCTCGTTTTGGCTACACCTTC. Translated: CASSFGTPRFGYTF.

The chain employs TRBV30 and TRBJ2-2; D may be TRBD2 (6 bases). Trimming took 3 bases from V and 2 from J, leaving 19 bases between them. The germline V gene encodes CDR1 GTSNPN and CDR2 SVGIG (reference sequence). This CDR3 region has 17 residues. The CDR3 coding sequence is TGTGCCTGGAGCGCCCCAATGGGACTGGGAAACACCGGGGAGCTGTTTTTT. Protein product: CAWSAPMGLGNTGELFF.

This chain joins TRBV10-3 and TRBJ2-3; TRBD2 aligns across 13 bases. Germline CDR1 is ENHRY and CDR2 is SYGVKD. This CDR3 comprises 17 residues. Trimming at V came to 2 bases and at J to 5 bases, leaving 7 bases not matched to a gene. The CDR3 nucleotides are TGTGCCATCAGTGAGGCCCGGACTAGCGGGAGAGGAGATACGCAGTATTTT. Translation gives CAISEARTSGRGDTQYF.

The rearrangement uses TRBV28 and TRBJ1-1; 12 nucleotides align to TRBD1. CDR1 is MDHEN, CDR2 SYDVKM, per germline. The length of the CDR3 is 17 residues. The junction had 5 bases not matched to a gene; V was cut back by 3 bases and J by 0 bases. CDR3 sequence reads: CASSLTRDRGLNTEAFF. The CDR3 DNA sequence: TGTGCCAGCAGTTTGACACGGGACAGGGGGCTGAACACTGAAGCTTTCTTT.

This clone occurred once. CDR3 region: CASRDLQGAKGQPQHF. The CDR3 nucleotides are TGTGCCAGCAGGGACTTACAGGGGGCGAAGGGTCAGCCCCAGCATTTT. The chain combines TRBV27 with TRBJ1-5; the match to TRBD1 covers 9 bases. Trimming at V came to 6 bases and at J to 6 bases, leaving 12 bases not matched to a gene. The CDR3 has 16 residues. Germline assignment: CDR1 MNHEY and CDR2 SMNVEV (reference sequence).

The rearrangement joins TRBV7-9 to TRBJ2-1; 10 nucleotides line up with TRBD2. From germline, CDR1 is SEHNR and CDR2 FQNEAQ (reference sequence). This CDR3 contains 17 residues. V shed 4 bases and J 2 bases; nucleotides not matched to a gene: 8. The CDR3: CASSSSSGRGPYNEQFF. The CDR3 DNA reads TGTGCCAGCAGCTCATCTAGCGGGAGAGGCCCCTACAATGAGCAGTTCTTC.

V usage is TRBV19 and J usage is TRBJ2-5, with TRBD2 matching over 7 bases. This CDR3 is 17 amino acids long. The ends lost 6 bases at V and 2 bases at J; junction bases unmatched: 15. CDR1 LNHDA and CDR2 SQIVND come from the germline V gene (reference sequence). The CDR3 nucleotides are TGTGCCAGTAGCCCACCAGAAGGGAGGGGCCGGCAAGAGACCCAGTACTTC. Translated, it gives CASSPPEGRGRQETQYF.

This sequence joins TRBV28 and TRBJ2-2; unclear D gene. Per the germline V gene, CDR1 is MDHEN and CDR2 is SYDVKM. V was shortened by 7 bases and J by 6 bases, with 18 bases between the two germline ends. This CDR3 spans 15 amino acids. In nucleotides, the CDR3 is TGTGCCAGCACCCGACTCTCGATTGCGGCCGGGGAGCTGTTTTTT. Its translation: CASTRLSIAAGELFF.

The chain joins TRBV2 to TRBJ2-3; D is uncertain. CDR3 size: 13 residues. Trimming removed 7 bases from V and 6 bases from J, with 14 bases in between. Germline lookup yields CDR1 SNHLY and CDR2 FYNNEI. The chain's CDR3 is CASMYPVMDTQYF. In DNA, the CDR3 is TGTGCCAGCATGTACCCTGTAATGGATACGCAGTATTTT.

This chain uses TRBV2 with TRBJ2-5, with 12 bases aligning to TRBD1. Unmatched junction bases numbered 6, after V lost 9 bases and J lost 4 bases. CDR1 and CDR2 (germline): SNHLY, FYNNEI. This CDR3 has 14 residues. In DNA, the CDR3 is TGTGCCAGTGGACCGGGACAGGGGGCAGAGACCCAGTACTTC. Protein sequence: CASGPGQGAETQYF. Variable domain in full (rest from reference TRBV2 and TRBJ2-5): EPEVTQTPSHQVTQMGQEVILRCVPISNHLYFYWYRQILGQKVEFLVSFYNNEISEKSEIFDDQFSVERPDGSNFTLKIRSTKLEDSAMYFCASGPGQGAETQYFGPGTRLLVL.

This clone occurred a few times. The CDR3 DNA reads as TGTGCCAGTAACCAAGGACTAGCGGGTTTGGGCGGGGAGCTGTTTTTT. This translates into CASNQGLAGLGGELFF. V is TRBV19 and J is TRBJ2-2, with TRBD2 matching over 11 bases. Germline V gene sequence: CDR1 LNHDA, CDR2 SQIVND (reference sequence). The trim removed 7 bases at V and 7 bases at J, leaving 11 bases unmatched. This CDR3 contains 16 residues.

The CDR3 protein is CASSLGRNYGYTF. Written as DNA, the CDR3 is TGTGCCAGCAGCCTCGGGCGGAACTATGGCTACACCTTC. The chain has TRBV6-5 and TRBJ1-2, with D unresolved. The V gene's germline CDR1 is MNHEY and CDR2 SVGAGI. The length of the CDR3 is 13 residues. Trimming cost V 6 bases and J 2 bases, with 10 bases left between them.

The V gene is TRBV18, the J gene TRBJ2-4, with D possibly matching TRBD1 (5 bases). Trimming cost V 3 bases and J 0 bases, with 15 bases left between them. The CDR3 extends over 17 amino acids. Germline loops: CDR1 KGHSH, CDR2 LQKENI. CDR3 DNA sequence: TGTGCCAGCTCACCGCTCCCCCGACAGCTAGCCAAAAACATTCAGTACTTC. Its translation is CASSPLPRQLAKNIQYF.

The chain combines TRBV4-2 with TRBJ1-6; a possible D gene is TRBD1 (5 bases). The germline CDR1 and CDR2 sequences are LGHNA and YNFKEQ. Trimming removed 0 bases at V and 9 bases at J, with 12 bases between. The length of the CDR3 is 15 residues. In nucleotides, the CDR3 is TGTGCCAGCAGCCAAGATCAGGGTTCGCTTTCACCCCTCCACTTT. It encodes CASSQDQGSLSPLHF.

About this clone: One end of the junction varies from germline; a read error may be responsible. The chain joins TRBV7-7 to TRBJ2-7; 7 nucleotides agree with TRBD1. The CDR3 extends over 14 amino acids. The V gene's germline CDR1 is SSHAT and CDR2 FNYEAQ (reference sequence). This CDR3 is CASSTEGQYYEQYF. CDR3 coding DNA: TGTGCTAGCAGCACAGAGGGACAGTACTACGAGCAGTACTTC.